Sequencing of this TCR beta chain was carried out in a study of T cell repertoires in cytomegalovirus infection. The overall study: Public TCR beta signatures provided an indication of both CMV infection and a matching HLA type. General study findings and limits: Of the TCR beta families, the public ones yielded a cumulative frequency that identified carriers of CMV plus the relevant HLA. The ex vivo response was dominated by HLA-C-restricted CMV-specific TCR beta clonotypes.

Germline CDR1 is SGHTA and CDR2 is FQGNSA. V was clipped by 5 bases and J by 6 bases; unmatched bases: 3. The CDR3 spans 13 residues. TCRdb reprocessed the reads via MiXCR and lists one record per CDR3 protein. Counted here are over 150,000 distinct CDR3 sequences, approximately 17% occurring once; the ten biggest clones make up less than 25%. A remark on this clonotype: The antigen remains unidentified.

V and J are TRBV7-2 and TRBJ2-1; 8 bases fit TRBD2. Sequences were obtained from CD8+ T cells from PBMCs. The sequence derives from a human donor in good health (CMV status not recorded). Some clones in this sample may be carry-over from other donors' samples. CDR3 nucleotide sequence: TGTGCCAGCAGCCGAGCGGGGGCCAATGAGCAGTTCTTC. This gives the protein CASSRAGANEQFF. Full variable domain (outside the CDR3, taken from reference TRBV7-2 and TRBJ2-1): GAGVSQSPSNKVTEKGKDVELRCDPISGHTALYWYRQSLGQGLEFLIYFQGNSAPDKSGLPSDRFSAERTGGSVSTLTIQRTQQEDSAVYLCASSRAGANEQFFGPGTRLTVL.